What follows are 6 T cell receptor beta chains derived from one specimen sequenced in a study of blood T cell repertoires in COVID-19. Profiling relied on immunoSEQ multiplex PCR, and the TCRdb table lists in-frame clones only, not all of them. Of some 340,000 clones in the sample, roughly 85% are singletons; the top ten hold approximately 3.6%. Material for sequencing was peripheral blood. The receptors here all came from a woman aged 18-30 years with acute or convalescent COVID-19.

The chain uses TRBV3-1 (or the pseudogene TRBV3-2) and TRBJ2-3; TRBD2 is a possible D gene (5 bases). CDR1 LGHDT and CDR2 YNNKEL come from the germline V gene (reference sequence). Trimming removed 4 bases at V and 0 bases at J, with 20 bases between. The length of the CDR3 is 18 residues. The CDR3 DNA follows: TGTGCCAGCAGCCCCCCGGTTGGAGCGGTTGCTAGCACAGATACGCAGTATTTT. Amino acid sequence: CASSPPVGAVASTDTQYF.

The CDR3 nucleotides are TGTGCCAGCAGCGTAGGAGGCTCCAGCTCCTACGAGCAGTACTTC. Its protein is CASSVGGSSSYEQYF. The chain couples TRBV9 to TRBJ2-7, with no clear D. In germline, CDR1 is SGDLS, CDR2 YYNGEE. Trimming cost V 0 bases and J 0 bases, with 10 bases left between them. The length of the CDR3 is 15 residues. Together with reference TRBV9 and TRBJ2-7, the CDR3 gives the full variable domain: DSGVTQTPKHLITATGQRVTLRCSPRSGDLSVYWYQQSLDQGLQFLIQYYNGEERAKGNILERFSAQQFPDLHSELNLSSLELGDSALYFCASSVGGSSSYEQYFGPGTRLTVT.

V and J are TRBV6-5 and TRBJ1-1; D is unclear. CDR3 length: 14 residues. V was trimmed by 0 bases and J by 11 bases, leaving 16 bases between them. The germline CDR1 and CDR2 sequences are MNHEY and SVGAGI. The CDR3 nucleotides are TGTGCCAGCAGTTACTCCCCCTATAACCCTAACGCTTTCTTT. Translation gives CASSYSPYNPNAFF.

The chain combines TRBV5-1 with TRBJ2-7, with 7 bases matching TRBD1. CDR3 length equals 13 residues. With V trimmed by 1 base and J by 4 bases, 2 bases remained unmatched. Germline V gives CDR1 SGHRS, CDR2 YFSETQ. The CDR3 nucleotides read TGCGCCAGCAGCTTGACAGGGGTTTACGAGCAGTACTTC. Its protein is CASSLTGVYEQYF. The whole variable domain, filled in from reference TRBV5-1 and TRBJ2-7, reads KAGVTQTPRYLIKTRGQQVTLSCSPISGHRSVSWYQQTPGQGLQFLFEYFSETQRNKGNFPGRFSGRQFSNSRSEMNVSTLELGDSALYLCASSLTGVYEQYFGPGTRLTVT.

In DNA, the CDR3 is TGTGCCAGCAGTTTAGGAGGGACAGGGGGCGCGCATGGCTACACCTTC. It is translated as CASSLGGTGGAHGYTF. The chain uses TRBV28 and TRBJ1-2, with 12 nucleotides matching TRBD1. J was trimmed by 6 bases and V by 2 bases; bases with no gene match: 7. The CDR3 sequence is 16 residues long. Germline V CDR1 and CDR2: MDHEN, SYDVKM.

In the case of this clone: Other nucleotide sequences from this sample produce the same CDR3. This chain connects TRBV4-1 to TRBJ1-1, with no clear D. V was shortened by 1 base and J by 1 base, with 7 bases between the two germline ends. This CDR3 has 14 amino acids. The germline V gene has CDR1 MGHRA and CDR2 YSYEKL. CDR3 in DNA: TGCGCCAGCAGCCAAGTTGGAGGGAACACTGAAGCTTTCTTT. Translating it yields CASSQVGGNTEAFF.